This passage covers 21 T cell receptor beta chains from one sample sequenced in a study of a mutant IDH1 vaccine in newly diagnosed glioma (dated by TCRdb to the early 2020s). The time point label here, explained by the study, means: baseline, week 1 (first vaccination visit). The treatment or condition label, as the study defines it: pre-vaccination baseline after standard-of-care therapy. Receptor amplification or capture employed the immunoSEQ multiplex PCR assay. Drawn from immuneACCESS, this table holds only the in-frame rearrangements with V and J called that TCRdb kept. Clones are partly lost; checked studies trace under half to an unresolved V gene and leave the rest unexplained. The sample has 30,000 to 40,000 clones on record, roughly 92% of them singletons. Roughly 18% of the sample comes from the top ten. The specimen comprised PBMCs, sampled from a glioma patient treated with radiotherapy, temozolomide or both. Receptors were obtained from a man aged 18 to 29 with glioma.

The chain links TRBV19 to TRBJ1-1; the D gene is possibly TRBD1 (5 bases). Germline loops: CDR1 LNHDA, CDR2 SQIVND (reference sequence). The CDR3 sequence is 16 residues long. V was shortened by 4 bases and J by 3 bases, with 18 bases between the two germline ends. The CDR3: CASSTPGERGYTEAFF. In DNA, the CDR3 is TGTGCCAGTAGTACACCGGGTGAAAGGGGATACACTGAAGCTTTCTTT.

The chain has TRBV2 and TRBJ2-3; the match to TRBD1 covers 12 bases. Germline V gene lookup returns CDR1 SNHLY and CDR2 FYNNEI. CDR3 length: 15 residues. The trim removed 6 bases at V and 3 bases at J, leaving 4 bases unmatched. The CDR3 region is CASSGTGGGTDTQYF. The CDR3 nucleotides read TGTGCCAGCAGCGGGACAGGGGGCGGGACAGATACGCAGTATTTT.

This sequence joins TRBV7-2 and TRBJ2-5; 10 nucleotides align to TRBD2. The J segment lost 5 bases and the V segment lost 2 bases, leaving 5 bases of the junction unmatched. The CDR3 has 15 residues. Germline CDR1 is SGHTA and CDR2 is FQGNSA. The CDR3 DNA is TGTGCCAGCAGCTTATCAGCGGGAGGGTGGGAGACCCAGTACTTC. It encodes CASSLSAGGWETQYF.

The CDR3 loop reads CSVEDGGPAPNYGYTF. The DNA for the CDR3 is TGCAGCGTTGAAGATGGCGGGCCAGCGCCTAACTATGGCTACACCTTC. The chain couples TRBV29-1 to TRBJ1-2; D is unclear. This CDR3 contains 16 residues. Germline V lookup: CDR1 SQVTM, CDR2 ANQGSEA. V lost 0 bases and J lost 0, with 14 bases in between.

The chain joins TRBV14 to TRBJ1-1; D gene unclear. The CDR3 loop spans 15 amino acids. Trimming cost V 0 bases and J 5 bases, with 13 bases left between them. Germline V gives CDR1 SGHDN, CDR2 FVKESK. CDR3 sequence (DNA): TGTGCCAGCAGCCAAGACGCGGCCCTGGGAACTGAAGCTTTCTTT. It codes for CASSQDAALGTEAFF.

The V gene is TRBV2, the J gene TRBJ2-7; D may be TRBD2 (6 bases). V gave up 6 bases and J gave up 0 bases, with 21 bases separating them. This CDR3 contains 17 residues. Germline CDR1 reads SNHLY; CDR2 reads FYNNEI. The CDR3 protein is CASRPTPTSTISYEQYF. The CDR3 nucleotides are TGTGCCAGCAGGCCTACTCCCACTAGCACCATCTCCTACGAGCAGTACTTC.

J is TRBJ1-1 and V is TRBV30; TRBD1 is a possible D gene (5 bases). Germline V gene sequence: CDR1 GTSNPN, CDR2 SVGIG (reference sequence). CDR3 length: 15 residues. Trimming left V 0 bases short and J 3 bases short, with 14 bases between. The CDR3 nucleotides are TGTGCCTGGAGTGTACGGTGGCAAGGGGACACTGAAGCTTTCTTT. Its translation is CAWSVRWQGDTEAFF. Supplemented by reference TRBV30 and TRBJ1-1, the full variable domain reads SQTIHQWPATLVQPVGSPLSLECTVEGTSNPNLYWYRQAAGRGLQLLFYSVGIGQISSEVPQNLSASRPQDRQFILSSKKLLLSDSGFYLCAWSVRWQGDTEAFFGQGTRLTVV.

The chain combines TRBV19 with TRBJ2-3; 13 positions match TRBD2. CDR1 and CDR2 (germline): LNHDA, SQIVND (reference sequence). Trimming at V came to 3 bases and at J to 11 bases, leaving 2 bases not matched to a gene. CDR3 size: 13 residues. CDR3 nucleotides: TGTGCCAGTAGTATGGGACTAGCGGGACGGCAGTATTTT. Protein sequence: CASSMGLAGRQYF.

J is TRBJ1-5 and V is TRBV28, with D tentatively TRBD1 (6 bases). The V gene lost 0 bases and the J gene lost 3 bases, with 9 bases spanning the gap. Germline V gene lookup returns CDR1 MDHEN and CDR2 SYDVKM. The CDR3 spans 15 residues. The CDR3 protein is CASSLWRGTNQPQHF. CDR3 sequence (DNA): TGTGCCAGCAGTTTATGGAGGGGGACCAATCAGCCCCAGCATTTT.

CDR3 bases: TGTGCCACCAGCAACCGGGACAGGGGGCCCTTCAATCAGCCCCAGCATTTT. It codes for CATSNRDRGPFNQPQHF. The chain combines TRBV15 with TRBJ1-5; 12 bases agree with TRBD1. V lost 4 bases and J lost 3; bases outside the gene matches: 7. CDR3 length: 17 amino acids. Germline CDR1 is LNHNV and CDR2 is YYDKDF (reference sequence).

The rearrangement uses TRBV6-6 and TRBJ2-3; 7 nucleotides agree with TRBD2. Trimming took 3 bases from V and 6 from J; bases not matched to a gene: 9. CDR3 size: 15 residues. Looked up from germline, CDR1 is MNHNY and CDR2 is SVGAGI (reference sequence). The chain's CDR3 is CASSYYQSGTDTQYF. CDR3 coding DNA: TGTGCCAGCAGTTATTATCAAAGCGGGACCGATACGCAGTATTTT.

This chain links TRBV19 with TRBJ2-1; D call uncertain. Germline V lookup: CDR1 LNHDA, CDR2 SQIVND (reference sequence). V shed 0 bases and J shed 2 bases, with 14 bases lying between them. The CDR3 is 17 amino acids. The DNA for the CDR3 is TGTGCCAGTAGTATAGATCTCACGGAAGCCCCCTACAATGAGCAGTTCTTC. It specifies CASSIDLTEAPYNEQFF.

The rearrangement joins TRBV30 to TRBJ1-5, with 9 positions matching TRBD1. This CDR3 has 14 amino acids. The J segment lost 7 bases and the V segment lost 4 bases, leaving 8 bases of the junction unmatched. Germline CDR1 GTSNPN, CDR2 SVGIG (reference sequence). The CDR3 sequence is CAWTPGQGSQPQHF. The CDR3 DNA sequence: TGTGCCTGGACACCGGGACAGGGCAGCCAGCCCCAGCATTTT. The entire variable domain, with the rest obtained from reference TRBV30 and TRBJ1-5, is as follows: SQTIHQWPATLVQPVGSPLSLECTVEGTSNPNLYWYRQAAGRGLQLLFYSVGIGQISSEVPQNLSASRPQDRQFILSSKKLLLSDSGFYLCAWTPGQGSQPQHFGDGTRLSIL.

This rearrangement joins TRBV5-6 to TRBJ1-1; 7 bases are shared with TRBD1. CDR1 and CDR2 (germline): SGHDT, YYEEEE. Trimming removed 6 bases from V and 4 bases from J; junction bases left unmatched: 3. The CDR3 has 12 residues. The CDR3 region has the DNA TGTGCCAGCACCGCAGGGGGCACTGAAGCTTTCTTT. This encodes CASTAGGTEAFF.

The rearrangement uses TRBV5-1 and TRBJ2-2; D not resolved. Germline lookup yields CDR1 SGHRS and CDR2 YFSETQ. V lost 0 bases and J lost 3, with 6 bases in between. The CDR3 runs to 14 residues. CDR3 residues: CASSLEGYTGELFF. The CDR3 region has the DNA TGCGCCAGCAGCTTGGAGGGATACACCGGGGAGCTGTTTTTT.

The J gene is TRBJ1-1, the V gene TRBV5-1, with TRBD1 identical over 9 bases. The ends lost 0 bases at V and 6 bases at J; junction bases unmatched: 6. The CDR3 spans 15 residues. From germline, CDR1 is SGHRS and CDR2 YFSETQ. The CDR3 reads CASSLGQGVWSEAFF. CDR3 nucleotide sequence: TGCGCCAGCAGCTTGGGACAGGGGGTTTGGTCTGAAGCTTTCTTT.

The chain employs TRBV19 and TRBJ2-7, with 8 bases fitting TRBD2. V lost 11 bases to trimming and J lost 4 bases; unmatched junction nucleotides: 13. The CDR3 is 14 amino acids. CDR1 and CDR2 from the germline V gene are LNHDA and SQIVND (reference sequence). CDR3 loop: CAPRPGGAVYEQYF. The CDR3, as DNA: TGTGCCCCCAGGCCGGGGGGGGCGGTGTACGAGCAGTACTTC. Looking up the rest from reference TRBV19 and TRBJ2-7 gives the full variable domain: DGGITQSPKYLFRKEGQNVTLSCEQNLNHDAMYWYRQDPGQGLRLIYYSQIVNDFQKGDIAEGYSVSREKKESFPLTVTSAQKNPTAFYLCAPRPGGAVYEQYFGPGTRLTVT.

The CDR3, as DNA: TGTGCCAGCTCACCACCGGGACCAGGGACCTACACCTTC. It yields the protein CASSPPGPGTYTF. This chain links TRBV18 with TRBJ1-2; TRBD1 might be the D (5 bases). The germline V gene has CDR1 KGHSH and CDR2 LQKENI. The CDR3 sequence is 13 residues long. V gave up 0 bases and J gave up 10 bases, with 12 bases separating them.

The CDR3 coding sequence is TGCGCCAGCCCCACTATCCCTAGCGGACGCACAGATACGCAGTATTTT. Protein: CASPTIPSGRTDTQYF. The V call is TRBV10-1, the J call TRBJ2-3, with TRBD2 matching 7 bases. This CDR3 has 16 amino acids. Germline V gives CDR1 WNHNN, CDR2 SYGVQD (reference sequence). V lost 8 bases to trimming and J lost 1 base; unmatched junction nucleotides: 12.

The chain links TRBV6-1 to TRBJ2-2, with TRBD1 matching 11 bases. With 8 bases clipped from V and 6 bases from J, the junction kept 5 bases outside the gene matches. Germline values: CDR1 MNHNS, CDR2 SASEGT. The CDR3 is 14 residues long. The CDR3 spells CASRGQGEAGELFF. The CDR3 nucleotides read TGTGCCAGCCGGGGACAGGGGGAAGCCGGGGAGCTGTTTTTT.

V usage is TRBV6-1 and J usage is TRBJ1-5; D is ambiguous. The CDR3 is 13 amino acids. Germline CDR1 and CDR2: MNHNS and SASEGT. Trimming took 7 bases from V and 4 from J, leaving 11 bases between them. DNA of the CDR3: TGTGCCAGCAATCGGCGTTCGAATCAGCCCCAGCATTTT. Encoded protein: CASNRRSNQPQHF.